This T cell receptor beta chain came from a study of OX40 agonist ivuxolimab in advanced cancers. Study context: Hepatocellular carcinoma, melanoma, renal cell or head and neck cancer affected the dose-escalation patients. Whole-study results and caveats: Clonal expansion was seen in CD4+ and CD8+ blood T cells by week 6 at 0.1 to 3.0 mg/kg.

Points on this clone: The target antigen is unknown.

CDR3 length: 12 amino acids. With 6 bases removed from V and 8 bases from J, the gap between germline ends came to 13 bases. Germline CDR1 is SNHLY and CDR2 is FYNNEI. Only in-frame clones appear in the TCRdb table, and some are missing; sequencing was by immunoSEQ multiplex PCR. Among 65,000 to 80,000 clones listed, 85% to 95% were seen once. Material: CD4+ or CD8+ T cells sorted from blood, obtained in a trial of the OX40 agonist ivuxolimab. This sequence joins TRBV2 and TRBJ1-2, with D possibly matching TRBD1 (5 bases). This sequence originates from an adult with an advanced solid tumor such as melanoma, head and neck, liver or kidney cancer. The CDR3: CASRGRSLGYTF. The DNA of the CDR3 is TGTGCCAGCAGGGGACGGAGCCTGGGCTACACCTTC.